The rows below give T cell receptor beta chains drawn from one sample of a study of cytomegalovirus exposure and HLA in healthy donors. TCRdb keeps only in-frame clones here, not all; method: immunoSEQ multiplex PCR. This sample has about 160,000 clones, with 80% found just once. The specimen sequenced was PBMCs. These receptors were taken from a male donor in good health and CMV-seropositive. Both conserved end residues are part of each CDR3. The order of the fields is D gene, J gene, clone size, V gene, CDR3 DNA, CDR3 protein. A D gene is named only where the DNA matches it firmly. Expanded clones are given a class, and other clones once, few, many or no size at all.

.,TRBJ1-5,.,TRBV10-3,TGTGCCATCAGTGAGTCGAGTGACAAATATCAGCCCCAGCATTTT,CAISESSDKYQPQHF
.,TRBJ2-3,.,TRBV28,TGTGCCAGCAGTTCCCCCCGGGGGAGCGGGGATACGCAGTATTTT,CASSSPRGSGDTQYF
.,TRBJ1-1,.,TRBV27,TGTGCCAGCAGTTCCCAGGGTGGGGTGGTGGGGAGGAAGAACACTGAAGCTTTCTTT,CASSSQGGVVGRKNTEAFF
TRBD2,TRBJ2-5,.,TRBV11-3,TGTGCCAGCAGCTCTAGCGGGAGTTGGGAGACCCAGTACTTC,CASSSSGSWETQYF
TRBD1,TRBJ1-2,.,TRBV6-1,TGTGCCAGCAGTGAAGAGGGGATACAGGGGGGGACCTTC,CASSEEGIQGGTF
.,TRBJ1-6,.,TRBV4-2,TGTGCCAGCAGCCAAGAACGACTAGGCAGCTATTCACCCCTCCACTTT,CASSQERLGSYSPLHF
TRBD1,TRBJ1-5,few,TRBV28,TGTGCCAGCAGTCCCCGACAGGGACATCAGCCCCAGCATTTT,CASSPRQGHQPQHF
.,TRBJ2-3,.,TRBV10-3,TGTGCCATCAGTGGACAGACCACAGATACGCAGTATTTT,CAISGQTTDTQYF
TRBD1,TRBJ1-5,.,TRBV2,TGTGCCAGCAGTGAGACAGGGGGGAATCAGCCCCAGCATTTT,CASSETGGNQPQHF
.,TRBJ1-4,few,TRBV19,TGTGCCAGTAGTGGCCGCGGGGCAAATGAAAAACTGTTTTTT,CASSGRGANEKLFF
.,TRBJ1-4,.,TRBV7-9,TGTGCCAGCAGCTTACTGACAGGACCAGCTAATGAAAAACTGTTTTTT,CASSLLTGPANEKLFF
TRBD2,TRBJ2-1,.,TRBV4-3,TGCGCCAGCAGCCAAGGCCCGGGAGGTAGCTGGACCCATGAGCAGTTCTTC,CASSQGPGGSWTHEQFF
.,TRBJ2-7,once,TRBV4-2,TGTGCCAGCAGCCAACAAGTACAATACGAGCAGTACTTC,CASSQQVQYEQYF
TRBD1,TRBJ1-5,.,TRBV7-8,TGTGCCAGCAGGGGGACAGCTAATCAGCCCCAGCATTTT,CASRGTANQPQHF
TRBD2,TRBJ2-1,.,TRBV7-7,TGTGCTAGCAGCTTAGTCGCGGGAGTCACCAATGAGCAGTTCTTC,CASSLVAGVTNEQFF
.,TRBJ2-1,few,TRBV25-1,TGTGCCAGCAGTGAAAGGAGGGCGTTTTCCTACAATGAGCAGTTCTTC,CASSERRAFSYNEQFF
.,TRBJ1-2,.,TRBV19,TGTGCCAGTAGTATAGATGAACGGAACTATGGCTACACCTTC,CASSIDERNYGYTF
.,TRBJ1-2,.,TRBV6-1,TGTGCCAGCAGGACCGGGATTTCAAACTATGGCTACACCTTC,CASRTGISNYGYTF
TRBD1,TRBJ1-5,.,TRBV4-2,TGTGCCAGCAGCCGGACATTCGGACAGGGCAATCAGCCCCAGCATTTT,CASSRTFGQGNQPQHF
TRBD1,TRBJ2-7,.,TRBV19,TGTGCCAGTAGTCCCCTAGGGCGACAGGGTGGGAACTACGAGCAGTACTTC,CASSPLGRQGGNYEQYF
.,TRBJ1-1,.,TRBV12-5,TGTGCTAGTGGTCCGTCAGGGATCCACACTGAAGCTTTCTTT,CASGPSGIHTEAFF
.,TRBJ2-1,once,TRBV6-4,TGTGCCAGCAGTCCCCGCGTAGGGGGTAGTGAGCAGTTCTTC,CASSPRVGGSEQFF
.,TRBJ2-7,few,TRBV28,TGTGCCAGCAGTTCTCCCTCAGCGGGCTCCACCTACGAGCAGTACTTC,CASSSPSAGSTYEQYF
TRBD2,TRBJ2-3,.,TRBV7-6,TGTGCCAGCAGCCCCTGGGGAGGGGATACGCAGTATTTT,CASSPWGGDTQYF
TRBD2,TRBJ2-7,.,TRBV28,TGTGCCAGCAGTCTAGAGAGCGGGAGCCTCCCCTACGAGCAGTACTTC,CASSLESGSLPYEQYF
TRBD1,TRBJ1-4,few,TRBV7-9,TGTGCCAGCAGCTCCGGGACAGGGTTGCAAAGTAATGAAAAACTGTTTTTT,CASSSGTGLQSNEKLFF
.,TRBJ2-3,.,TRBV7-9,TGTGCCAGCAGCTCTCGCCCGGGAGTAAGGACAGATACGCAGTATTTT,CASSSRPGVRTDTQYF
.,TRBJ1-4,.,TRBV6-5,TGTGCCAGCTCTCCGAACGGTGCGCCGAATGAAAAACTGTTTTTT,CASSPNGAPNEKLFF
TRBD2,TRBJ2-3,.,TRBV5-1,TGCGCCAGCAGTGGGACTAGCGGGAAAGATACGCAGTATTTT,CASSGTSGKDTQYF